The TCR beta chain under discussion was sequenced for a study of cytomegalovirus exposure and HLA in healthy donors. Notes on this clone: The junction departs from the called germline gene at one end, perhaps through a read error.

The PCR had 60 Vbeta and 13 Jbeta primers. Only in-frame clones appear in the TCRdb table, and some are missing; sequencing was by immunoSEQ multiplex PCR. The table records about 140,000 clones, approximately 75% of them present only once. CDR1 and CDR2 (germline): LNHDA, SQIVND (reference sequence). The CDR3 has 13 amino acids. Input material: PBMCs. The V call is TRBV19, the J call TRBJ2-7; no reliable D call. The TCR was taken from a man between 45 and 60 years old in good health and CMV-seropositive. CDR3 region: CASSLERSYEQYF. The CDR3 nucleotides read TGTGCCAGTAGTTTAGAGAGGTCGTACGAGCAGTACTTC.